These T cell receptor beta chains were read from a single sample in a study of tumor and adjacent non-tumor tissue in lung cancer. TCRdb reanalysed the multiplex PCR reads using MiXCR and keeps one entry per CDR3 protein. In the table there are under 250,000 distinct CDR3 sequences, approximately 74% of which are singletons. Source material: lung tumor tissue. The receptors were gathered from a man aged 55-75 years with non-small cell lung cancer. Each CDR3 is given with its conserved first and last residue. A D gene is named only where the DNA matches it firmly. For some rows the clone size is stated as once, few or many, or as a class when expanded; others skip it.

>-|TRBV6-6|TRBJ2-5|-
TGTGCCGGCAGTTACCAGGACAGAAAAGAGACCCAGTACTTC
CAGSYQDRKETQYF
>-|TRBV4-1|TRBJ2-3|-
TGCGCCAGCAGCCAGGGATTCACCCTTTTATTAAATACGGAGTATTTT
CASSQGFTLLLNTEYF
>-|TRBV11-2|TRBJ2-1|once
TGTGCCAGCGGCCGCGGACAGTTAAGCTCCTTCAATGAGCAGTTCTTC
CASGRGQLSSFNEQFF
>-|TRBV5-5|TRBJ1-4|many
TGTGCCAGCAGCTTCGGTGCCAATAATGAAAAACTGTTTTTT
CASSFGANNEKLFF
>TRBD1|TRBV4-3|TRBJ1-2|many
TGCGCCAGCAGCCGGACAGGGACAGGGTATGGCTACACCTTC
CASSRTGTGYGYTF
>-|TRBV20-1|TRBJ2-2|-
TGCAGTGCTAGTGTTGGAGGCGCAAACACCGAGAAACTGTTTTTT
CSASVGGANTEKLFF
>-|TRBV5-5|TRBJ2-3|-
TGTTCCAGCAGCTCCAGCCACATTTCTAGCACAGATACGCAGTATTTT
CSSSSSHISSTDTQYF
>-|TRBV11-3|TRBJ2-7|-
TGTGCCAGCAGCCTAGGCCATGCCACTTCCTACGAGCAGTACTTC
CASSLGHATSYEQYF
>-|TRBV6-5|TRBJ1-2|once
TGTGCCAGCTATAAGGGGTCGGACTATGGCTACACCTTC
CASYKGSDYGYTF
>-|TRBV7-8|TRBJ2-2|few
TGTGCCAGCAGCTTAAACTCGGCGGGGAACACCGGGGAGCTGTTTTTT
CASSLNSAGNTGELFF
>-|TRBV20-1|TRBJ1-4|once
TGCACTGCTACCCCATGGGGAGGTGAAAAGCTGTTTTTT
CTATPWGGEKLFF
>-|TRBV5-6|TRBJ2-5|-
TGTGCCAGCAGCTTCGCGTTAGGTCGAGAGACCCAGTACTTC
CASSFALGRETQYF
>TRBD2|TRBV6-1|TRBJ2-2|-
TGTGCCAGTGGACTAGCAGCGAACAGCGGGGAGCTGTTTTTT
CASGLAANSGELFF
>-|TRBV12-3/TRBV12-4|TRBJ1-2|-
TGTGCCAGCAGTTCTCGGTCCCGAGGCTACACCTTC
CASSSRSRGYTF
>-|TRBV12-3/TRBV12-4|TRBJ1-1|-
TGTGCCAGCACTTTTAACGAGAACACTGAAGCTTTCTTT
CASTFNENTEAFF
>TRBD2|TRBV6-2/TRBV6-3|TRBJ2-3|many
TGTGCCAGCAGTTACTCGGCGGGACTAGTTGCAGATACGCAGTATTTT
CASSYSAGLVADTQYF
>TRBD1|TRBV6-1|TRBJ2-1|-
TGTGCCAGCAGACCGGGACAGGGGTACAATGAGCAGTTCTTC
CASRPGQGYNEQFF
>-|TRBV4-3|TRBJ1-3|-
TGCGCCAGCAGCCCAACCACCGGACGGGAAAACACCATATATTTT
CASSPTTGRENTIYF
>TRBD1|TRBV5-1|TRBJ1-6|-
TGCGCCAGCAGCTCCACTGACAGGGTAACAAACTCGCCCCTCCGCTTT
CASSSTDRVTNSPLRF
>TRBD2|TRBV12-3/TRBV12-4|TRBJ2-1|few
TGTGCCAGCAGTTTCGGCCCCACCTTAAGCGGGGGTGCGAATGAGCAGTTCTTC
CASSFGPTLSGGANEQFF
>-|TRBV9|TRBJ2-7|-
TGTGCCAGCAGCGTATTATTCGAGCAGTACTTC
CASSVLFEQYF
>TRBD1|TRBV15|TRBJ2-7|-
TGTGCCACGAGCAGCCAGGGGGCCGGCTACGAGCAGTACTTC
CATSSQGAGYEQYF
>-|TRBV20-1|TRBJ2-1|-
TGCAGTGCTAGCGGCAGGAAGGCTCAGGGGTACAATGAGCAGTTCTTC
CSASGRKAQGYNEQFF
>-|TRBV11-2|TRBJ1-2|-
TGTGCCAGCACTTCTCGGGGGAGCTATGGCTACACCTTC
CASTSRGSYGYTF
>-|TRBV11-2|TRBJ2-7|-
TGTGCCAGCACCTTAGATCCACAGAGATCCGACGAGCAGTACTTC
CASTLDPQRSDEQYF
>-|TRBV11-3|TRBJ2-7|-
TGTGCCAGCCGCTCATCAGCGGGTATCGACTACGAGCAGTACTTC
CASRSSAGIDYEQYF
>-|TRBV6-5|TRBJ1-2|-
-
CTSSYSPRDGYGCTF
>-|TRBV11-2|TRBJ2-7|-
TGTGCCAGCAGCTTAGATGCGATCTCCCACAAGCAGTACTTC
CASSLDAISHKQYF
>-|TRBV12-3/TRBV12-4|TRBJ2-3|-
TGTGCCAGCAGTTTAGCGTACGAAGATACGCAGTATTTT
CASSLAYEDTQYF
>-|TRBV5-1|TRBJ1-6|-
TGCGCCAGCAGCTTGGGGGAGAGATCACTCCTCCACTTT
CASSLGERSLLHF
>-|TRBV4-2|TRBJ1-3|-
TGTGCCAGCAGCCAAGGAGGCAGCGTCCAGAACACCATATATTTT
CASSQGGSVQNTIYF